A selection of T cell receptor beta chains follows, all from one sample in a study of blood T cell repertoires in COVID-19. Sequencing was performed with immunoSEQ multiplex PCR; in TCRdb, only in-frame clones are kept and a portion is missing. The sample yields roughly 140,000 clones, 80% to 85% seen once. Sequencing was performed on peripheral blood. The source of these receptors is a woman of 80 years or more with acute or convalescent COVID-19. Each CDR3 is given with its conserved first and last residue. D genes are given only for firm matches. A row's size may be missing; if present it is once, few, many or a size class.

d_gene,v_gene,abundance,j_gene,CDR3nt,CDR3aa
.,TRBV19,.,TRBJ2-2,TGTGCCAGTAGATCCCAAGTAGGGGCCCCCGGGGAGCTGTTTTTT,CASRSQVGAPGELFF
.,TRBV9,.,TRBJ2-5,TGTGCCAGCAGCGAGGGGATGGGAGAGACCCAGTACTTC,CASSEGMGETQYF
.,TRBV4-1,.,TRBJ1-2,TGCGCCAGCAGCCCGGGTTTAGGACGGACTACTAACTATGGCTACACCTTC,CASSPGLGRTTNYGYTF
.,TRBV6-5,.,TRBJ1-2,TGTGCCAGCACTTGGGGCAGAAACTATGGCTACACCTTC,CASTWGRNYGYTF
.,TRBV7-2,.,TRBJ2-5,TGTGCCAGCAGCCTCACTAGTCGGGAGACCCAGTACTTC,CASSLTSRETQYF
.,TRBV15,.,TRBJ1-1,TGTGCCACCAGCAGAGATCGGGGGGTCTCCTGGAACACTGAAGCTTTCTTT,CATSRDRGVSWNTEAFF
TRBD1,TRBV19,.,TRBJ1-6,TGTGCCAGTAGTACCCAAGGGGGCATGAATTCACCCCTCCACTTT,CASSTQGGMNSPLHF
.,TRBV5-4,.,TRBJ1-3,TGTGCCAGCAGTCAGGGAATCTCTGGAAACACCATATATTTT,CASSQGISGNTIYF
TRBD1,TRBV28,.,TRBJ2-4,TGTGCCAGCAGTTTATGGAGGACAGGAATTTTCAAAAACATTCAGTACTTC,CASSLWRTGIFKNIQYF
TRBD1,TRBV2,.,TRBJ2-1,TGTGCCATCCAGACCGGGACAGGCTACAATGAGCAGTTCTTC,CAIQTGTGYNEQFF
.,TRBV11-2,.,TRBJ2-7,TGTGCCAGCAGCTCGCTCCCTTGGGCCTCCTACGAGCAGTACTTC,CASSSLPWASYEQYF
TRBD1,TRBV11-2,.,TRBJ1-4,TGTGCCAGCAGCTTAGGAGCAACAGGGGGCACTAATGAAAAACTGTTTTTT,CASSLGATGGTNEKLFF
.,TRBV28,.,TRBJ1-2,TGTGCCAGCAATCGCCCCAGGCGACACGACTATGGCTACACCTTC,CASNRPRRHDYGYTF
.,TRBV30,.,TRBJ2-7,TGTGCCTGGAGTGTATGGGGGGGGGCCTCCTACGAGCAGTACTTC,CAWSVWGGASYEQYF
TRBD1,TRBV18,few,TRBJ1-5,TGTGCCAGCTCCGGGACAGATAATCAGCCCCAGCATTTT,CASSGTDNQPQHF
TRBD2,TRBV6-5,.,TRBJ2-5,TGTGCCAGCAGCGGGACTACTCAAGAGACCCAGTACTTC,CASSGTTQETQYF
TRBD1,TRBV10-3,.,TRBJ2-5,TGTGCCATCTCCTCCAGGGGGACCTCAGAGACCCAGTACTTC,CAISSRGTSETQYF
.,TRBV21-1,.,TRBJ1-4,TGTGCCAGCAGCAAAGAGGGGCAAAAAGACGACAGGGAGACTAATGAAAAACTGTTTTTT,CASSKEGQKDDRETNEKLFF